Listed here is a single TCR beta chain. Measured with immunoSEQ multiplex PCR; TCRdb has only the in-frame clones, and not every one. Of 36,000 or so clones in the sample, roughly 91% were seen once. The sample originates from a study of T cell changes during pregnancy in multiple sclerosis. The CDR3 contains 16 residues. Per germline, CDR1 MDHEN and CDR2 SYDVKM. The V and J ends lost 6 bases and 5 bases respectively, with 20 bases between them. Source: CD4+ T cells from peripheral blood mononuclear cells, taken in the first trimester of pregnancy. The J gene is TRBJ1-3, the V gene TRBV28, with D maybe TRBD1 (5 bases). This TCR was recovered from a female donor with multiple sclerosis, enrolled in a pregnancy study. This CDR3 is CASSPRGGMVRNTIYF. The CDR3 nucleotides are TGTGCCAGCAGCCCCCGGGGGGGAATGGTGAGAAACACCATATATTTT.